This T cell receptor beta chain is from a study of blood T cells in healthy people across ages. V dropped 3 bases and J dropped 2; count of bases not matched to a gene: 4. The germline gives CDR1 MDHEN, CDR2 SYDVKM. This CDR3 has 17 amino acids. On this clonotype itself: Its specificity is not known.

Whole-study results and caveats: Long-lived donors carried more naive CD4+ cells and greater diversity than aged donors.

Isolated per sample were at least 6 million PBMCs. A second PCR, run for about 7 to 11 cycles, used a sample-barcoded 5' primer plus a J-beta primer mix. With 12 random nucleotides, a template-switch adaptor tagged each individual cDNA molecule. TCRdb ran MiXCR on the 5' RACE reads and lists one entry per CDR3 protein. The sample includes about 680,000 distinct CDR3 sequences, around 45% of them seen just once. J is TRBJ2-6 and V is TRBV28, with 10 bases fitting TRBD1. The TCR was taken from a woman aged 55 to 70 in good health. Sequencing was carried out using blood. CDR3 sequence reads: CASSFRDRGAGANVLTF. The CDR3 DNA reads as TGTGCCAGCAGTTTTCGGGACAGGGGAGCTGGGGCCAACGTCCTGACTTTC.